These 30 T cell receptor beta chains were sequenced from one sample in a study of circulating and synovial CD4+ cells in juvenile arthritis. TCRdb's copy holds only in-frame clones and misses some; the assay was immunoSEQ multiplex PCR. The sample records 1,500 to 2,000 clones, about nine tenths being singletons. The sequencing sample was made of HLA-DR+ CD4+ T cells from blood. Indicated subset: circulating pathogenic-like lymphocytes, sorted as HLA-DR+CD14-CD3+CD4+CD25low/- blood T cells. The receptors originated from a human patient with juvenile idiopathic arthritis. Some clones in this sample may be carry-over from other donors' samples.

The rearrangement uses TRBV5-6 and TRBJ2-1, with 9 bases fitting TRBD1. CDR3 size: 15 residues. Germline CDR1 reads SGHDT; CDR2 reads YYEEEE. Unmatched junction bases numbered 6, after V lost 4 bases and J lost 4 bases. The CDR3 protein is CASSMGDRAYNEQFF. As DNA, the CDR3 is TGTGCCAGCAGCATGGGGGACAGGGCGTACAATGAGCAGTTCTTC.

The chain has TRBV5-4 and TRBJ2-5; no firm D call. CDR1 SGHNT and CDR2 YYREEE come from the germline V gene (reference sequence). V was pared by 0 bases and J by 1 base, with 7 bases between. The CDR3 consists of 14 residues. The CDR3 spells CASSLAGFQETQYF. The CDR3 DNA sequence: TGTGCCAGCAGCTTGGCAGGCTTCCAAGAGACCCAGTACTTC.

The chain is built from TRBV28 and TRBJ1-5, with unresolved D. V was cut by 7 bases and J by 6 bases, with 7 bases left in between. CDR3 length: 11 amino acids. Germline CDR1 reads MDHEN; CDR2 reads SYDVKM. CDR3 DNA sequence: TGTGCCAGCATGTCTCGTCAGCCCCAGCATTTT. Protein product: CASMSRQPQHF. Full variable domain (missing parts from reference TRBV28 and TRBJ1-5): DVKVTQSSRYLVKRTGEKVFLECVQDMDHENMFWYRQDPGLGLRLIYFSYDVKMKEKGDIPEGYSVSREKKERFSLILESASTNQTSMYLCASMSRQPQHFGDGTRLSIL.

The rearrangement joins TRBV1 to TRBJ2-1; TRBD2 is the table's D call, not checked against the DNA. TRBV1 is assigned pseudogene status. The CDR3 is 15 residues long. The CDR3 here is CTSSPCGGIYNEQFF. CDR3 sequence (DNA): TGCACCAGCAGCCCATGCGGGGGGATCTACAATGAGCAGTTCTTC.

The chain carries TRBV29-1 and TRBJ2-3; tentatively, D is TRBD1 (5 bases). Looked up from germline, CDR1 is SQVTM and CDR2 is ANQGSEA. With 4 bases removed from V and 2 bases from J, the gap between germline ends came to 10 bases. This CDR3 has 13 residues. The CDR3 DNA sequence: TGCAGCGTTGGGGCAGGGTCCACAGATACGCAGTATTTT. Translation: CSVGAGSTDTQYF.

CDR3 nucleotides: TGTGCCAGCCACGGGGAGTATGGCTACACCTTC. This sequence encodes CASHGEYGYTF. The V gene is TRBV9, the J gene TRBJ1-2; D not certain. Looked up from germline, CDR1 is SGDLS and CDR2 is YYNGEE. Trimming stripped 7 bases from V and 5 bases from J, with 9 bases between. There are 11 residues in the CDR3. The full variable domain, completed using reference TRBV9 and TRBJ1-2, is DSGVTQTPKHLITATGQRVTLRCSPRSGDLSVYWYQQSLDQGLQFLIQYYNGEERAKGNILERFSAQQFPDLHSELNLSSLELGDSALYFCASHGEYGYTFGSGTRLTVV.

The chain employs TRBV5-1 and TRBJ2-3; TRBD2 agrees at 11 bases. V dropped 4 bases and J dropped 3; count of bases not matched to a gene: 10. Per germline, CDR1 SGHRS and CDR2 YFSETQ. The CDR3 consists of 17 residues. CDR3: CASSTNLAGGGTDTQYF. CDR3 coding DNA: TGCGCCAGCAGCACAAACCTAGCGGGAGGAGGAACAGATACGCAGTATTTT.

V usage is TRBV5-1 and J usage is TRBJ2-7, with 10 bases matching TRBD2. After removal of 2 bases from V and 2 bases from J, the junction contained 1 base not matched to a gene. Germline CDR1 and CDR2: SGHRS and YFSETQ. This CDR3 comprises 14 residues. The CDR3: CASSLAGGTYEQYF. The CDR3 DNA reads as TGCGCCAGCAGCTTAGCGGGAGGGACCTACGAGCAGTACTTC.

The chain employs TRBV28 and TRBJ2-3; TRBD2 matches 12 bases. The V gene's germline CDR1 is MDHEN and CDR2 SYDVKM. Trimming removed 2 bases from V and 1 base from J; junction bases left unmatched: 4. The CDR3 has 17 residues. CDR3 in amino acids: CASSLLAGGQGTDTQYF. The CDR3 nucleotides are TGTGCCAGCAGTTTACTAGCGGGGGGGCAGGGCACAGATACGCAGTATTTT.

The chain uses TRBV2 and TRBJ2-7, with unresolved D. The CDR3 has 10 amino acids. Trimming stripped 8 bases from V and 7 bases from J, with 9 bases between. Germline CDR1 and CDR2: SNHLY and FYNNEI. The CDR3 here is CASSNLEQYF. The CDR3, as DNA: TGTGCCAGCTCAAATCTAGAGCAGTACTTC.

The rearrangement links TRBV5-4 to TRBJ2-2; TRBD2 agrees at 9 bases. With V trimmed by 3 bases and J by 4 bases, 7 bases remained unmatched. The CDR3 has 16 amino acids. From germline, CDR1 is SGHNT and CDR2 YYREEE (reference sequence). The CDR3 reads CASSSGGGAGTGELFF. CDR3 nucleotide sequence: TGTGCCAGCAGCTCAGGCGGGGGGGCCGGCACCGGGGAGCTGTTTTTT. The whole variable domain, remainder taken from reference TRBV5-4 and TRBJ2-2, is ETGVTQSPTHLIKTRGQQVTLRCSSQSGHNTVSWYQQALGQGPQFIFQYYREEENGRGNFPPRFSGLQFPNYSSELNVNALELDDSALYLCASSSGGGAGTGELFFGEGSRLTVL.

Concerning this clone itself: Within the sample, other DNA sequences also encode this same CDR3. The V call is TRBV2, the J call TRBJ1-6; D uncertain. Per the germline V gene, CDR1 is SNHLY and CDR2 is FYNNEI. The CDR3 contains 14 residues. V was trimmed by 3 bases and J by 0 bases, leaving 3 bases between them. In nucleotides, the CDR3 is TGTGCCAGCAGTGAGAGCTCCTATAATTCACCCCTCCACTTT. Translation: CASSESSYNSPLHF.

CDR3 residues: CSVVGSGGGEEQFF. DNA for the CDR3: TGCAGCGTCGTAGGGTCAGGGGGCGGGGAGGAGCAGTTCTTC. This chain uses TRBV29-1 with TRBJ2-1; 8 nucleotides align to TRBD1. CDR3 size: 14 residues. CDR1 is SQVTM, CDR2 ANQGSEA, per germline. V was clipped by 6 bases and J by 10 bases; unmatched bases: 14.

A few counts support this clone. This sequence joins TRBV7-8 and TRBJ2-1; 7 bases match TRBD2. Germline trimming cut 4 bases from V and 9 bases from J; bases unmatched to any gene: 12. Germline CDR1 SGHVS, CDR2 FQNEAQ. The length of the CDR3 is 15 residues. CDR3 coding DNA: TGTGCCAGCAGCTCGTCTCGGACTAGAGATAGTGAGCAGTTCTTC. This gives the protein CASSSSRTRDSEQFF.

The rearrangement joins TRBV7-6 to TRBJ2-7, with 7 bases matching TRBD1. Germline loops: CDR1 SGHVS, CDR2 FNYEAQ. The V segment lost 5 bases and the J segment 3 bases; nucleotides outside the gene matches: 10. The CDR3 is 15 residues long. In nucleotides, the CDR3 is TGTGCCAGCAGCCCGACAGACAGGGACGGCTACGAGCAGTACTTC. As protein: CASSPTDRDGYEQYF. The complete variable domain, with remaining parts taken from reference TRBV7-6 and TRBJ2-7, reads GAGVSQSPRYKVTKRGQDVALRCDPISGHVSLYWYRQALGQGPEFLTYFNYEAQQDKSGLPNDRFSAERPEGSISTLTIQRTEQRDSAMYRCASSPTDRDGYEQYFGPGTRLTVT.

A word on this clone: The DNA is left out, because the CDR3 cannot be placed on it with certainty; the CDR3 is given as TCRdb lists it. The chain employs TRBV23-1 and TRBJ1-4. TRBV23-1 is an open reading frame whose function is uncertain. 16 amino acids form the CDR3, both terminal residues included. The CDR3 sequence: CASSESRGPTVKNCFF.

V and J are TRBV7-2 and TRBJ2-1; 8 bases map to TRBD2. This CDR3 comprises 12 residues. The J segment lost 16 bases and the V segment lost 1 base, leaving 6 bases of the junction unmatched. CDR1 and CDR2 from the germline V gene are SGHTA and FQGNSA. CDR3 sequence: CASSLDGLAAFF. The CDR3 DNA sequence: TGTGCCAGCAGCTTAGACGGACTAGCAGCCTTCTTC.

In this sample, this clone turned up a few times. Other DNA sequences in the sample encode the same CDR3. CDR3 in amino acids: CASSTGAGNTIYF. The CDR3 DNA follows: TGTGCCAGCAGTACAGGGGCTGGAAACACCATATATTTT. The genes are TRBV28 and TRBJ1-3; TRBD1 matches at 7 bases. Germline values: CDR1 MDHEN, CDR2 SYDVKM. The CDR3 consists of 13 residues. V lost 5 bases and J lost 2; bases outside the gene matches: 0.

The chain recombines TRBV29-1 with TRBJ2-5, with D possibly TRBD2 on 6 matching bases. CDR1 and CDR2 from the germline V gene are SQVTM and ANQGSEA. The CDR3 is made up of 14 amino acids. In nucleotides, the CDR3 is TGCCCCCCTGGGGGGACGTACAATCAAGAGACCCAGTACTTC. Translated, it gives CPPGGTYNQETQYF.

The chain recombines TRBV27 with TRBJ2-7, with TRBD2 matching 8 bases. V lost 1 base, J lost 3 bases, and 8 bases stayed unmatched. Germline V CDR1 and CDR2: MNHEY, SMNVEV (reference sequence). This CDR3 has 16 residues. The CDR3 here is CASSLFSVAGFYEQYF. The CDR3 DNA follows: TGTGCCAGCAGTTTATTTTCGGTAGCGGGGTTCTACGAGCAGTACTTC.

This clone was seen just once. The chain is built from TRBV2 and TRBJ2-5, with 10 bases that match TRBD2. With 10 bases clipped from V and 5 bases from J, the junction kept 4 bases outside the gene matches. Germline V gene sequence: CDR1 SNHLY, CDR2 FYNNEI. The CDR3 loop spans 12 amino acids. CDR3 protein: CATTTSGETQYF. In nucleotides, the CDR3 is TGTGCCACCACGACTAGCGGGGAGACCCAGTACTTC.

The chain has TRBV27 and TRBJ1-2; possible D gene TRBD1, 6 bases. CDR1 is MNHEY and CDR2 is SMNVEV in the germline V gene (reference sequence). The V end lost 2 bases, the J end lost 0 bases, and 10 bases lay between the germline ends. The CDR3 runs to 15 residues. The CDR3 sequence: CASSLRQEANYGYTF. The CDR3 DNA is TGTGCCAGCAGTTTACGACAGGAAGCTAACTATGGCTACACCTTC.

The J gene is TRBJ1-4, the V gene TRBV10-3, with D perhaps TRBD1 (6 bases). This CDR3 has 17 residues. V shed 3 bases and J shed 8 bases, with 22 bases lying between them. The V gene's germline CDR1 is ENHRY and CDR2 SYGVKD. CDR3 loop: CAISETTTGNKREKLFF. In DNA, the CDR3 is TGTGCCATCAGTGAAACCACTACAGGGAACAAAAGGGAAAAACTGTTTTTT.

The chain couples TRBV2 to TRBJ1-1; D is undetermined. Trimming cost V 2 bases and J 8 bases, with 6 bases left between them. CDR1 is SNHLY and CDR2 is FYNNEI in the germline V gene. CDR3 length: 11 amino acids. The CDR3 loop reads CASSELEEAFF. The CDR3 bases are TGTGCCAGCAGTGAATTGGAGGAAGCTTTCTTT.

This rearrangement joins TRBV28 to TRBJ2-1; 10 bases agree with TRBD2. V gave up 5 bases and J gave up 15 bases; unmatched junction bases: 4. CDR1 is MDHEN and CDR2 is SYDVKM in the germline V gene. CDR3 length: 11 amino acids. The CDR3: CASSSGGGRFF. The CDR3, as DNA: TGTGCCAGCAGTAGCGGGGGGGGAAGGTTCTTC.

The genes are TRBV4-2 and TRBJ2-3; D ambiguous. The germline gives CDR1 LGHNA, CDR2 YNFKEQ. The CDR3 has 17 amino acids. The V end lost 0 bases, the J end lost 3 bases, and 16 bases lay between the germline ends. In DNA, the CDR3 is TGTGCCAGCAGCCAAGAAGGCGCAGCGTTAGCTACAGATACGCAGTATTTT. Encoded protein: CASSQEGAALATDTQYF.

V is TRBV29-1 and J is TRBJ2-7; TRBD2 might be the D (6 bases). V was pared by 7 bases and J by 4 bases, with 17 bases between. The CDR3 extends over 13 amino acids. The germline V gene has CDR1 SQVTM and CDR2 ANQGSEA. CDR3 sequence: CSASEGFGYEQYF. The CDR3 coding sequence is TGCAGCGCTTCGGAGGGATTCGGATACGAGCAGTACTTC.

This clone was seen once. The chain uses TRBV2 and TRBJ1-1, with TRBD1 matching 8 bases. The J segment lost 0 bases and the V segment lost 5 bases, leaving 2 bases of the junction unmatched. This CDR3 region has 14 residues. From germline, CDR1 is SNHLY and CDR2 FYNNEI. The CDR3 loop is CASSRTGMNTEAFF. The CDR3 coding sequence is TGTGCCAGCAGTCGGACAGGGATGAACACTGAAGCTTTCTTT.

The chain combines TRBV7-8 with TRBJ1-2; D remains unclear. This CDR3 has 12 residues. Trimming pared 5 bases from V and 5 bases from J, leaving 9 bases between. Per the germline V gene, CDR1 is SGHVS and CDR2 is FQNEAQ. The CDR3 DNA reads TGTGCCAGCAGCCCCCTTCTTTATGGCTACACCTTC. Translated: CASSPLLYGYTF.

The chain recombines TRBV27 with TRBJ1-4, with 9 bases identical to TRBD1. The germline gives CDR1 MNHEY, CDR2 SMNVEV (reference sequence). V shed 6 bases, J shed 8 bases, and the junction held 10 bases outside the gene matches. The CDR3 contains 15 residues. CDR3 sequence reads: CASRPTGTGREKLFF. The CDR3 DNA reads TGTGCCAGCAGACCGACCGGGACAGGGCGGGAAAAACTGTTTTTT.